This TCR beta chain was retrieved from a study of early T cells in non-severe SARS-CoV-2 infection (dated by TCRdb to the early 2020s). About the investigation overall: Because TCR sequencing relied on bulk RNA taken from unsorted whole blood, pairing of alpha and beta chains was not possible.

Of note for this clonotype: Its antigen is not yet known. Base qualities are not provided; no much larger clone lies one nucleotide away.

Broader findings and caveats from the paper: VDJdb matching was skewed toward anti-spike CD8 responses and likely underestimated virus-specific expansions, missing private and CD4 specificities.

A case-control design nested within a healthcare worker cohort in London, UK, was used, with weekly nasopharyngeal swab PCR tests and blood sampling performed. Healthcare workers were enrolled in the week of the UK lockdown, from 23 to 31 March 2020, and were followed every week for up to about 16 weeks. Trimming at the junction amounts to 3 bases on V and 0 bases on J, and the germline ends lie 10 bases apart. Including the terminal cysteine and phenylalanine, the CDR3 comprises 14 residues. The CDR3 DNA has 42 bases and is translated from base 1. Taken from the germline V gene, the CDR1 and CDR2 loops are SGHRS and YFSETQ. The library came from 5' RACE. The run used a NextSeq 500. In the TCR library protocol, unique molecular identifiers were attached to individual cDNA molecules to correct for PCR bias and sequencing error. Both TCR alpha and beta chains were sequenced, and tight co-correlation was observed between alpha and beta sequence abundances in each sample. The paper's processing steps were these. Decombinator V4 was used to annotate TCR sequences for V gene, J gene and CDR3. Expanded TCRs were defined as changing significantly between any two time points under a Poisson model with p below 0.0001. TCR abundances were normalised to the total number of TCRs sequenced per sample and were expressed as counts per million. MAIT TCRs were defined by TRAV1-2 paired with TRAJ12, TRAJ20 or TRAJ33, and iNKT TCRs by TRAV10 paired with TRAJ18. VDJdb, accessed 1 November 2021, was searched for CMV, EBV and SARS-CoV-2 annotated TCRs, excluding TCRs annotated for multiple antigens. Clones were called with MiXCR by TCRdb after fastp trimmed the public reads at Q25, and only in-frame beta chains were retained. Rows merge per CDR3 protein into single entries with the most common DNA and genes. The V and J calls here are based on TCRdb, not the publication. This sample has some 91,000 distinct CDR3 sequences in its table, and roughly 9.6% of those were observed once. The ten largest clonotypes hold around 4.8% of the sample.

Rearrangement joined TRBV5-1 to TRBJ2-7; TRBD2 is a weak D gene call, 5 bases matching. The sequences come from whole blood, collected at baseline. The source is an adult who was a healthcare worker with PCR-confirmed SARS-CoV-2 infection or an uninfected control (not recorded which). The DNA sequence reads TGCGCCAGCAGCTCACGGACTTCCTCCTACGAGCAGTACTTC. Its translation is CASSSRTSSYEQYF. Extended through the reference TRBV5-1 and TRBJ2-7 proteins, this CDR3 yields the full variable domain: KAGVTQTPRYLIKTRGQQVTLSCSPISGHRSVSWYQQTPGQGLQFLFEYFSETQRNKGNFPGRFSGRQFSNSRSEMNVSTLELGDSALYLCASSSRTSSYEQYFGPGTRLTVT.